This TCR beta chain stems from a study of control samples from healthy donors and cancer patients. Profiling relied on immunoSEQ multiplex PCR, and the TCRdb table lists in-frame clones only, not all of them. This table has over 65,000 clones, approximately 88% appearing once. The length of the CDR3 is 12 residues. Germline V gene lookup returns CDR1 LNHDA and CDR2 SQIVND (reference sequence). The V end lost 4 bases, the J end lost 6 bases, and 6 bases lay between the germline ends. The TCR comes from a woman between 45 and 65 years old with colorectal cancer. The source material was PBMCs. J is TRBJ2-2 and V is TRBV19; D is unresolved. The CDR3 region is CASSTGAGELFF. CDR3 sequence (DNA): TGTGCCAGTAGTACCGGTGCCGGGGAGCTGTTTTTT.